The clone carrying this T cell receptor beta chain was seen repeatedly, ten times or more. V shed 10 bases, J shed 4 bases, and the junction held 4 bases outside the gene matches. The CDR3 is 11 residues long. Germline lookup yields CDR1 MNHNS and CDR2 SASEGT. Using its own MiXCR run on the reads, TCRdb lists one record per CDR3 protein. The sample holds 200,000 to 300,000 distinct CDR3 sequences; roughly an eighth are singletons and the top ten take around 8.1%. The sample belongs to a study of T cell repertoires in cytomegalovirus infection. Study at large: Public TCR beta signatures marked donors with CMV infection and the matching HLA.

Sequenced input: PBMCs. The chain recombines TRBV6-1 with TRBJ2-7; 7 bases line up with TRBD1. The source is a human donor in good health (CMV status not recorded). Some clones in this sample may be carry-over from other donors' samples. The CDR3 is CATLTGYEQYF. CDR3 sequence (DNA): TGTGCCACTTTGACAGGGTACGAGCAGTACTTC.